This T cell receptor (beta chain) originates from a study of T cells expressing NK-cell markers (dated by TCRdb to 2018 to 2020). Regarding the study in general: Three sorted T-cell subsets (CD3+CD56+NKG2C+, CD3+CD56+NKG2C- and CD3+CD56-NKG2C+) from under 10 donors had their TCR beta-chain repertoires profiled. Among the eight sequenced donors, only one was HCMV-seronegative, while the other seven were HCMV-seropositive. All eight donors whose samples were sequenced were randomly selected healthy volunteers, three of them men and five women. The libraries were sequenced on Illumina HiSeq 2000/2500, MiSeq or NextSeq, producing 2 x 150 bp reads.

Sequences SGHTA (CDR1) and FQGTGA (CDR2) are obtained from the germline V gene. The CDR3 contains 15 residues, cysteine and phenylalanine counted. There is no recorded DNA. Results and caveats for the whole study, not just this receptor: In five to seven donors, the dominant CD3+CD56+NKG2C+ clonotypes were found to rank among the top 10 CD8+ clonotypes and to make up roughly 1.0-8% of CD8+ T cells. Whether the expanded NKG2C-expressing T cell clones were specific for HCMV antigens remained unclear. Those dominant clonotypes were again the most abundant among CD3+CD56-NKG2C+ cells in a few donors, at about 25-60.1%.

A commercial ELISA kit detecting HCMV-specific IgG in serum was used to determine HCMV serostatus. Ficoll density gradient centrifugation was used to isolate peripheral blood mononuclear cells from blood. The listed sequencing device is Illumina HiSeq 2000. 5'RACE template switching, by which a universal primer site and unique molecular identifiers were added, was used to make TCR beta cDNA libraries. cDNA synthesis was primed from the TCR beta constant segment, followed by two successive PCR amplification steps. Processing in the source paper ran as follows. MIGEC handled demultiplexing of the reads and grouping by UMI, while MiTCR was used to assemble and quantify clonotypes. To exclude erroneous sequences, any TCR cDNA sequence not supported by at least two reads was discarded. The tcR package was used for downstream repertoire analysis, and clonotypes were matched between fractions using CDR3 nucleotide sequence together with V segment. Antigen specificity was annotated against VDJdb with VDJmatch, allowing one amino acid substitution in CDR3. TCRdb reprocessed the reads, so every CDR3 protein sequence counts as one entry and DNA is not shown. These V and J calls derive from TCRdb rather than the authors' analysis. Per the sample table, the count is 150,000 or so distinct CDR3 sequences. The leading ten clones occupy about a fifth of the sample.

With respect to this clonotype: The antigen it binds to is not known.

The sequencing input was blood T cells: a sorted CD56 or NKG2C T cell subset, CD4+ or CD8+ T cells, or bulk PBMC T cells (not recorded which). The chain is made from TRBV7-3 and TRBJ2-1. This receptor was identified in a woman between 18 and 70 years old in good health. This receptor carries the CDR3 CASSKSANSYNEQFF.